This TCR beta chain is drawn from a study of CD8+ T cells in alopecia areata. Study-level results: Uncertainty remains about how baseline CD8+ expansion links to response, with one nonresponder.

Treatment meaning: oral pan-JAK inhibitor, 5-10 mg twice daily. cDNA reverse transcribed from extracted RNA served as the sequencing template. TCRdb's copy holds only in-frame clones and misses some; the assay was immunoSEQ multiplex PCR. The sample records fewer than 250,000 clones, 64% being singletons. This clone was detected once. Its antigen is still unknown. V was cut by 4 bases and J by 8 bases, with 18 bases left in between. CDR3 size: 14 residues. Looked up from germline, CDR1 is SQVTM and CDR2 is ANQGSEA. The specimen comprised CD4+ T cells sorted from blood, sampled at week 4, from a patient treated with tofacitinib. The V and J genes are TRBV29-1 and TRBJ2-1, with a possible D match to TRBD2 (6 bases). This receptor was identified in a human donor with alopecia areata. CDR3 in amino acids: CSVGGTDGADEQFF. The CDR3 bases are TGCAGCGTTGGGGGGACTGACGGCGCGGATGAGCAGTTCTTC.